Listed below are T cell receptor beta chains from one sample, sequenced in a study of beta chain features in type 1 diabetes. TCRdb's copy holds only in-frame clones and misses some; the assay was immunoSEQ multiplex PCR. The sample includes some 400,000 clones, more than 12% of them seen just once. The sample consisted of naive CD4+ T cells from blood. Receptors originate from a young woman in good health. Each CDR3 is given with its conserved first and last residue. A D gene is named only where the DNA matches it firmly. Size tells how often a clone was seen (once, few, many) or the class of an expanded clone, and some rows leave it out.

>NA|TRBJ1-1|few|TRBV13
TGTGCCAGCAGTTCCCCAGGGGATTTGAACACTGAAGCTTTCTTT
CASSSPGDLNTEAFF
>TRBD2|TRBJ2-3|NA|TRBV5-1
TGCGCCAGCTCTTACGGGAGGGCCATAGATACGCAGTATTTT
CASSYGRAIDTQYF
>NA|TRBJ2-3|NA|TRBV15
TGTGCCACCGAGAACAAGGGGGCAGATACGCAGTATTTT
CATENKGADTQYF
>TRBD2|TRBJ2-3|NA|TRBV7-9
TGTGCCAGCAGCCACGAGGGGACTAGGGGCACAGATACGCAGTATTTT
CASSHEGTRGTDTQYF
>NA|TRBJ2-7|few|TRBV4-1
TGCGCCAGCAGCCAAGATCGGGGTATTCGTCAAGACGAGCAGTACTTC
CASSQDRGIRQDEQYF
>TRBD2|TRBJ2-3|few|TRBV25-1
TGTGCCAGCAGTCGACTAGCGGGAGGGGGAGATACGCAGTATTTT
CASSRLAGGGDTQYF
>TRBD2|TRBJ2-1|few|TRBV25-1
TGTGCCAGCAGTGAAGCGGGAGCGCATGAGCAGTTCTTC
CASSEAGAHEQFF
>NA|TRBJ1-3|few|TRBV7-8
TGTGCCAGCAGCGCCAGTGGAGTCCCTGGAAACACCATATATTTT
CASSASGVPGNTIYF
>NA|TRBJ2-3|NA|TRBV27
TGTGCCAGCAGTTCCCGGGACATGCCCGCAGATACGCAGTATTTT
CASSSRDMPADTQYF
>NA|TRBJ2-7|few|TRBV6-1
TGTGCCAGCAGTGAAGCGCTTCGAGGGGGCGAGCAGTACTTC
CASSEALRGGEQYF
>NA|TRBJ2-5|NA|TRBV7-9
TGTGCCAGCAGCCTACGGAGGGAAGAGACCCAGTACTTC
CASSLRREETQYF